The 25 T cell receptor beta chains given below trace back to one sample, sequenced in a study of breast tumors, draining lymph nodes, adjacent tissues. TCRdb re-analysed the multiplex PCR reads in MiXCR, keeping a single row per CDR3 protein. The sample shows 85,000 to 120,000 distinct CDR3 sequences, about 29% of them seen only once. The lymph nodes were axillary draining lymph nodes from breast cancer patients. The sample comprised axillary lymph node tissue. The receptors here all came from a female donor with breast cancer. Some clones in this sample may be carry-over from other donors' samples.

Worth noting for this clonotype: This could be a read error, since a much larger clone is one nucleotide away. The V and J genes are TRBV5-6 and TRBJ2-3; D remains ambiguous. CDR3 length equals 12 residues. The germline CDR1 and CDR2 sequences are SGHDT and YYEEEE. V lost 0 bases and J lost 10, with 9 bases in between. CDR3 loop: CASSLDNPSQYF. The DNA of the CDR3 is TGTGCCAGCAGCTTGGATAACCCGTCGCAGTATTTT.

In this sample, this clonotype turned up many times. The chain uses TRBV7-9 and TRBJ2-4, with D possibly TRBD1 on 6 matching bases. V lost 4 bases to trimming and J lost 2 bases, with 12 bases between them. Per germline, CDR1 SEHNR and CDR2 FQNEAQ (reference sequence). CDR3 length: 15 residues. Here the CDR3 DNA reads TGTGCCAGCAGCTCAACAGGGATCTCCAAAAACATTCAGTACTTC. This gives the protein CASSSTGISKNIQYF.

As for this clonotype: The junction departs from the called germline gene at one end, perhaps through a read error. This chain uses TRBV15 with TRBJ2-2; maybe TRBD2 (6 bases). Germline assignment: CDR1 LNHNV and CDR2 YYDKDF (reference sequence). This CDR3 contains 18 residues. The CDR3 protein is CASSVRGTRDLHTGELLF. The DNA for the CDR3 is TGTGCCAGCAGCGTAAGGGGAACTCGGGACTTGCACACCGGGGAGCTGCTTTTT.

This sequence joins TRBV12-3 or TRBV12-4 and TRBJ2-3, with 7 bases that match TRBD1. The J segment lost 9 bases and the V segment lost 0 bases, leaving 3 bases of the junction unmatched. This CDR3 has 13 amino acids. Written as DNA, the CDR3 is TGTGCCAGCAGTTTAGCCGGGACAGCAACGCAGTATTTT. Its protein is CASSLAGTATQYF.

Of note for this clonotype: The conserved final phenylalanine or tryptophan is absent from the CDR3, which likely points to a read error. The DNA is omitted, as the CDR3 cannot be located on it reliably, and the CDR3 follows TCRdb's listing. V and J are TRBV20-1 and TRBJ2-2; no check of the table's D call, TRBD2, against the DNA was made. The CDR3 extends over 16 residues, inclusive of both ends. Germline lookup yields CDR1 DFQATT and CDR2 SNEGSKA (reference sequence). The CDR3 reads CSASPLADENTGERMS.

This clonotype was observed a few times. The CDR3 DNA follows: TGTGCCAGCAGTTCGGACGGAGTGAGCACTGAAGCTTTCTTT. Translated, it gives CASSSDGVSTEAFF. The V call is TRBV7-9, the J call TRBJ1-1; no clear D. V was trimmed by 6 bases and J by 4 bases, leaving 15 bases between them. From germline, CDR1 is SEHNR and CDR2 FQNEAQ (reference sequence). The CDR3 totals 14 residues.

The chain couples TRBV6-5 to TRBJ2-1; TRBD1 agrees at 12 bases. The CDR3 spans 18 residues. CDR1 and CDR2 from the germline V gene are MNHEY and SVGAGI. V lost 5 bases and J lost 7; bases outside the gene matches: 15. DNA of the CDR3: TGTGCCAGCAGTCGCTTGTGGCCAACGGGACAGGGGGCGAATGAGCAGTTCTTC. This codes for CASSRLWPTGQGANEQFF.

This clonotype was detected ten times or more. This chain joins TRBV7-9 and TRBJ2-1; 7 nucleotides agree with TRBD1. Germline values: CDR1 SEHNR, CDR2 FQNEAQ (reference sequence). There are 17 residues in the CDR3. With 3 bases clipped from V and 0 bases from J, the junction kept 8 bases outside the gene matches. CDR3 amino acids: CASSFPKQGSSYNEQFF. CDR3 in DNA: TGTGCCAGCAGCTTTCCCAAACAGGGGAGCTCCTACAATGAGCAGTTCTTC.

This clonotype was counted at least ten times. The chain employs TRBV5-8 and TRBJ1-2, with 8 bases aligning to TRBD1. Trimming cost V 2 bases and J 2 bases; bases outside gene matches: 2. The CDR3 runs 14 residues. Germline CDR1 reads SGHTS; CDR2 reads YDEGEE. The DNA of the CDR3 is TGTGCCAGCAGCTTACGGACAGGGAACTATGGCTACACCTTC. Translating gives CASSLRTGNYGYTF. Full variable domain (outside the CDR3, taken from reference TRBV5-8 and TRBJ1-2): EAGVTQSPTHLIKTRGQQATLRCSPISGHTSVYWYQQALGLGLQFLLWYDEGEERNRGNFPPRFSGRQFPNYSSELNVNALELEDSALYLCASSLRTGNYGYTFGSGTRLTVV.

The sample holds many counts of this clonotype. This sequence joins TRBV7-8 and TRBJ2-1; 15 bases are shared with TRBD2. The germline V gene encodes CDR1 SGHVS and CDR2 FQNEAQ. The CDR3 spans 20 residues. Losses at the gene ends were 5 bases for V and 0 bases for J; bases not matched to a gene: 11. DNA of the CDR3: TGTGCCAGCAGCCTTAAGGGGACTAGCGGGAGGATCAGCTCCTACAATGAGCAGTTCTTC. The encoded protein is CASSLKGTSGRISSYNEQFF.

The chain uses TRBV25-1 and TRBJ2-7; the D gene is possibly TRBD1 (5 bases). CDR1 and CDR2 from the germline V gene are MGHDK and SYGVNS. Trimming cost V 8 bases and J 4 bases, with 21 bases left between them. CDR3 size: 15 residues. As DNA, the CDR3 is TGTGCCAGCGTTGAGGAAGGGGCCCAGCCTTACGAGCAGTACTTC. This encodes CASVEEGAQPYEQYF.

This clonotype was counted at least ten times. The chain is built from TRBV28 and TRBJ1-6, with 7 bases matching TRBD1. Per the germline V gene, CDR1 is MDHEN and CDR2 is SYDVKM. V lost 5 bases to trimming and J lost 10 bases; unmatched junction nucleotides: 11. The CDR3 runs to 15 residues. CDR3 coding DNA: TGTGCCAGCAGTCCATCCCAGGGGGAGAGATCACCCCTCCACTTT. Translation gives CASSPSQGERSPLHF. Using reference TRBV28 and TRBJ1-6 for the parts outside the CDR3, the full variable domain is DVKVTQSSRYLVKRTGEKVFLECVQDMDHENMFWYRQDPGLGLRLIYFSYDVKMKEKGDIPEGYSVSREKKERFSLILESASTNQTSMYLCASSPSQGERSPLHFGNGTRLTVT.

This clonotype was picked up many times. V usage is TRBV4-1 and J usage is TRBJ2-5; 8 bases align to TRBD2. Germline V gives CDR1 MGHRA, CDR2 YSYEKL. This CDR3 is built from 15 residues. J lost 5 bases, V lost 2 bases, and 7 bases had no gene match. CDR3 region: CASSQYSGGYETQYF. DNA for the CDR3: TGCGCCAGCAGCCAATACAGCGGGGGATATGAGACCCAGTACTTC.

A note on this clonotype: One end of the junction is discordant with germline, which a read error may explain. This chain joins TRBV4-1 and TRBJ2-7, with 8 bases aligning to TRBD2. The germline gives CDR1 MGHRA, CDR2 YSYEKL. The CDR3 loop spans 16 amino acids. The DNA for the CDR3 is TGCGCCAGCAGCCAAGCTCCAGCGGGGGATCCCTACGTGCAGTACTTC. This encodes CASSQAPAGDPYVQYF.

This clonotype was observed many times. In DNA, the CDR3 is TGCAGTGCTACATCCGGGGGGTCCTACGAGCAGTACTTC. This codes for CSATSGGSYEQYF. V gene TRBV20-1 combines with J gene TRBJ2-7, with TRBD2 matching over 7 bases. CDR1 and CDR2 from the germline V gene are DFQATT and SNEGSKA (reference sequence). The CDR3 spans 13 residues. V shed 4 bases and J 1 base; nucleotides not matched to a gene: 4.

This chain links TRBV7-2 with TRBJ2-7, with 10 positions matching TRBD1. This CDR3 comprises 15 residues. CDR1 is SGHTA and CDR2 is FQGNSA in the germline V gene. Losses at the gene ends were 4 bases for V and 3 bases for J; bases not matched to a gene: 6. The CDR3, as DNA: TGTGCCAGCAGCTCGTCCGGGACAGGGGTCTACGAGCAGTACTTC. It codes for CASSSSGTGVYEQYF. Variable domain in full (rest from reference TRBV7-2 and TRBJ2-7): GAGVSQSPSNKVTEKGKDVELRCDPISGHTALYWYRQSLGQGLEFLIYFQGNSAPDKSGLPSDRFSAERTGGSVSTLTIQRTQQEDSAVYLCASSSSGTGVYEQYFGPGTRLTVT.

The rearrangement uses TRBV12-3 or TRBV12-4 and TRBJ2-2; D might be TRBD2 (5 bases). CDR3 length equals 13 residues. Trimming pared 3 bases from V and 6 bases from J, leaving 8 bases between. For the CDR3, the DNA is TGTGCCAGCAGTTTCGGGGTCCCCGGGGAGCTGTTTTTT. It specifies CASSFGVPGELFF.

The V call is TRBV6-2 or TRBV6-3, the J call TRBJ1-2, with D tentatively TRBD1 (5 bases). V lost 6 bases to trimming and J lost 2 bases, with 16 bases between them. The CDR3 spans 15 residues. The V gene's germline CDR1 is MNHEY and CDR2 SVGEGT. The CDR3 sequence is CASRRLGTANYGYTF. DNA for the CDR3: TGTGCCAGCAGGCGACTCGGGACGGCGAACTATGGCTACACCTTC.

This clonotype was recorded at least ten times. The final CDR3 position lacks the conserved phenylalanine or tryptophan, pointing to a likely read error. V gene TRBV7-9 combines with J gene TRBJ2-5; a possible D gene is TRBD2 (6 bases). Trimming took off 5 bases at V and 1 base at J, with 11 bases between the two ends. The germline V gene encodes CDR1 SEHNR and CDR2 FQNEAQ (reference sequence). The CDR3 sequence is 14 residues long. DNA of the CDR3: TGTGCCAGCAGCATGGGACTTGTCCAAGAGACCCAGTACCTC. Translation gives CASSMGLVQETQYL.

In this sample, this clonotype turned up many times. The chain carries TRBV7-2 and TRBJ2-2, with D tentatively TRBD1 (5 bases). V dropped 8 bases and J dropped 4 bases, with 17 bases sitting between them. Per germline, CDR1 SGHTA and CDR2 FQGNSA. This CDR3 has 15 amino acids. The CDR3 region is CASLGADLATGELFF. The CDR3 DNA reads TGTGCCAGCCTTGGGGCGGACCTCGCCACCGGGGAGCTGTTTTTT.

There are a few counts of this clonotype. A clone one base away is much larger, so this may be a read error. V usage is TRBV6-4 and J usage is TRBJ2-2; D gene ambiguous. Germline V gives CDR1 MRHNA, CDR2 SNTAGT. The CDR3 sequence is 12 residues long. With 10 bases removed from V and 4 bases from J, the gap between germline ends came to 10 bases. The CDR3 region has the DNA TGTGCCACCCCCCTGGGCACCGGGGAGCTGTTTTTT. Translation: CATPLGTGELFF.

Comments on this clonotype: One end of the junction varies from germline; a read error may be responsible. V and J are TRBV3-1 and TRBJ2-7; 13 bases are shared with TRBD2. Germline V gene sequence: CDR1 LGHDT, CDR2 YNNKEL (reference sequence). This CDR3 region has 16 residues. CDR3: CPSSQEGLAGPYEQYF. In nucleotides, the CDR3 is TGTCCCAGCAGCCAAGAGGGACTAGCGGGGCCCTACGAGCAGTACTTC.

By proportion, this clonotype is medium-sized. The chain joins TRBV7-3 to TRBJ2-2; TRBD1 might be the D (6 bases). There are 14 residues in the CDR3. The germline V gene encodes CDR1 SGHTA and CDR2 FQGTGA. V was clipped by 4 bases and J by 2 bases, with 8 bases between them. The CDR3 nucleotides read TGTGCCAGCAGCTCCGGGACAAACACCGGGGAGCTGTTTTTT. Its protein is CASSSGTNTGELFF.

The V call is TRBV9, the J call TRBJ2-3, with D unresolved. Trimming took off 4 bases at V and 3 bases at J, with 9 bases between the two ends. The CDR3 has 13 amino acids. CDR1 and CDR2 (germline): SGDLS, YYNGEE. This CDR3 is CASSPENTDTQYF. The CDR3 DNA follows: TGTGCCAGCAGCCCGGAGAATACAGATACGCAGTATTTT.

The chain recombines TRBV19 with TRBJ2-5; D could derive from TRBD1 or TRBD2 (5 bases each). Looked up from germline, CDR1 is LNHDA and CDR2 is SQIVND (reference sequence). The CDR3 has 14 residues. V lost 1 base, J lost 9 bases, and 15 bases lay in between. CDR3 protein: CASSIGGYNQPQYF. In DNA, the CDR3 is TGTGCCAGTAGTATAGGGGGGTACAATCAGCCCCAGTACTTC.